This is a list of T cell receptor beta chains from one sample in a study of OX40 agonist ivuxolimab in advanced cancers. Clones were read by immunoSEQ multiplex PCR, and TCRdb kept only the in-frame ones, dropping some. The sample includes some 45,000 clones, around 89% of them seen just once. The sequenced sample was CD4+ or CD8+ T cells sorted from blood, obtained in a trial of the OX40 agonist ivuxolimab. Receptor source: an adult with an advanced solid tumor such as melanoma, head and neck, liver or kidney cancer. The CDR3 runs from the conserved cysteine through the conserved F or W. The D gene is left open where the match is weak. Clone size, where shown, is once, few, many, or a class for clones that have expanded.

clone size	V gene	J gene	D gene	CDR3 protein	CDR3 DNA
NA	TRBV14	TRBJ2-3	TRBD1	CASSQGPPSRGPTDTQYF	TGTGCCAGCAGCCAAGGGCCCCCCTCCAGGGGGCCCACAGATACGCAGTATTTT
medium-sized	TRBV13	TRBJ2-2	TRBD2	CASSSALAGGTGELFF	TGTGCCAGCAGCTCAGCACTAGCGGGAGGAACCGGGGAGCTGTTTTTT
once	TRBV27	TRBJ2-3	TRBD1	CASSSGTGGLDTQYF	TGTGCCAGCAGTTCCGGGACAGGGGGCCTAGATACGCAGTATTTT
NA	TRBV7-9	TRBJ2-1	TRBD2	CASSLVLAGAIYRNEQFF	TGTGCCAGCAGCTTAGTGCTAGCGGGGGCAATTTATAGGAATGAGCAGTTCTTC
NA	TRBV25-1	TRBJ1-2	NA	CASSGSYIPGYTF	TGTGCCAGCAGTGGAAGTTATATCCCCGGCTACACCTTC
NA	TRBV27	TRBJ2-2	NA	CASSVSETGELFF	TGTGCCAGCAGTGTTAGCGAGACCGGGGAGCTGTTTTTT
NA	TRBV27	TRBJ2-7	NA	CASSLSRDETYEQYF	TGTGCCAGCAGTTTATCACGGGATGAAACCTACGAGCAGTACTTC
NA	TRBV11-2	TRBJ2-2	NA	CASSSGITGELFF	TGTGCCAGCAGCTCAGGGATCACCGGGGAGCTGTTTTTT
NA	TRBV5-6	TRBJ1-5	NA	CASSLGSGVQPQHF	TGTGCCAGCAGCTTGGGGTCAGGGGTTCAGCCCCAGCATTTT
NA	TRBV19	TRBJ2-7	TRBD1	CASSTGTGTYEQYF	TGTGCCAGTAGCACCGGGACAGGTACCTACGAGCAGTACTTC
NA	TRBV7-9	TRBJ2-1	NA	CASSLAAGKYNEQFF	TGTGCCAGCAGCTTAGCGGCTGGAAAATACAATGAGCAGTTCTTC
NA	TRBV4-1	TRBJ1-1	NA	CASSQTPGGGTEAFF	TGCGCCAGCAGCCAAACCCCCGGGGGGGGAACTGAAGCTTTCTTT
NA	TRBV11-2	TRBJ2-7	NA	CASSLGLWGYEQYF	TGTGCCAGCAGCTTAGGGTTATGGGGGTACGAGCAGTACTTC
NA	TRBV7-9	TRBJ2-7	TRBD2	CASSPQTSGSYYEQYF	TGTGCCAGCAGCCCCCAGACTAGCGGGAGTTACTACGAGCAGTACTTC
NA	TRBV7-8	TRBJ2-7	TRBD2	CATRGSSGRKDEQYF	TGCGCTACCAGGGGGTCTAGCGGGAGAAAGGATGAGCAGTACTTC
NA	TRBV10-3	TRBJ2-7	TRBD2	CATTVPLAGLTYEQYF	TGTGCCACCACCGTCCCACTAGCGGGCCTAACCTACGAGCAGTACTTC
NA	TRBV12-5	TRBJ2-5	NA	CASGGGPRGPRYF	TGTGCTAGTGGTGGGGGCCCCAGGGGCCCGCGATACTTC
few	TRBV5-6	TRBJ1-5	NA	CASSLGQANQPQHF	TGTGCCAGCAGCTTGGGGCAGGCTAATCAGCCCCAGCATTTT
once	TRBV7-9	TRBJ1-3	NA	CASSSSALGNTIYF	TGTGCCAGCAGCTCGTCCGCTCTTGGAAACACCATATATTTT
NA	TRBV7-6	TRBJ2-3	NA	CASSPLVVADTQYF	TGTGCCAGCAGCCCACTAGTCGTCGCAGATACGCAGTATTTT
once	TRBV7-9	TRBJ1-3	TRBD1	CASSLDKTGDGNTIYF	TGTGCCAGCAGCTTAGATAAGACAGGGGACGGAAACACCATATATTTT
few	TRBV5-1	TRBJ1-2	TRBD1	CASSLDLGDRVNGYTF	TGCGCCAGCAGCTTGGATCTGGGGGACAGGGTGAACGGCTACACCTTC
NA	TRBV9	TRBJ2-3	NA	CASTTGLRPTDTQYF	TGTGCCAGCACCACCGGACTACGCCCCACAGATACGCAGTATTTT
NA	TRBV10-3	TRBJ2-3	TRBD2	CAISGEREFTDTQYF	TGTGCCATCAGTGGGGAGCGGGAGTTCACAGATACGCAGTATTTT
medium-sized	TRBV4-1	TRBJ1-1	TRBD1	CASSPGQGGTEAFF	TGCGCCAGCAGCCCCGGACAGGGAGGGACTGAAGCTTTCTTT
NA	TRBV6-1	TRBJ2-7	NA	CASTWDPGAYEQYF	TGTGCCAGCACATGGGACCCCGGGGCCTACGAGCAGTACTTC
NA	TRBV4-1	TRBJ1-1	NA	CASSPALRAEAFF	TGCGCCAGCAGCCCCGCCTTAAGGGCTGAAGCTTTCTTT
NA	TRBV6-1	TRBJ2-7	NA	CASSTGEPPYEQYF	TGTGCCAGCTCAACGGGGGAACCCCCCTACGAGCAGTACTTC
NA	TRBV9	TRBJ2-1	NA	CASSVAGTLYNEQFF	TGTGCCAGCAGCGTAGCCGGGACACTCTACAATGAGCAGTTCTTC
once	TRBV5-1	TRBJ1-1	NA	CASSLNREVTEAFF	TGCGCCAGCAGCTTGAACAGGGAGGTCACTGAAGCTTTCTTT
NA	TRBV18	TRBJ2-5	NA	CASSPLPRASAQETQYF	TGTGCCAGCTCACCACTCCCCCGGGCTAGCGCTCAAGAGACCCAGTACTTC
NA	TRBV6-1	TRBJ2-3	TRBD2	CASSVGGRSTDTQYF	TGTGCCAGCAGTGTCGGGGGGAGAAGCACAGATACGCAGTATTTT
NA	TRBV7-9	TRBJ1-1	NA	CASSIVGAPTEAFF	TGTGCCAGCAGTATAGTAGGCGCTCCCACTGAAGCTTTCTTT